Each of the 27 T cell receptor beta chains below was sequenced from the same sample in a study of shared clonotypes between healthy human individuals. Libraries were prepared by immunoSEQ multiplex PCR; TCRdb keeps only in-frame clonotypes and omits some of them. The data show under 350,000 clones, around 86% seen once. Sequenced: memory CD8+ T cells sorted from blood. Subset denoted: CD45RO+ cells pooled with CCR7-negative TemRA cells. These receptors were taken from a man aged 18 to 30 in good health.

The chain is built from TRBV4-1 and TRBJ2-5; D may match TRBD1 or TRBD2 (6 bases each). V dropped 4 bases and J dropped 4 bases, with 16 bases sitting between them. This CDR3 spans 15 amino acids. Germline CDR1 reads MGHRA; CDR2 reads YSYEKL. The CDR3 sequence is CASSLPSGAVETQYF. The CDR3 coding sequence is TGCGCCAGCAGCCTGCCCTCGGGGGCCGTAGAGACCCAGTACTTC.

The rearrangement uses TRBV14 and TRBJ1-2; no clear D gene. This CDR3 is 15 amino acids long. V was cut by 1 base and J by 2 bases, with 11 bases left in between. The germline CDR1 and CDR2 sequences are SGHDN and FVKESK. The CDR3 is CASSQVNSANYGYTF. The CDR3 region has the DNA TGTGCCAGCAGCCAAGTGAACAGCGCCAACTATGGCTACACCTTC. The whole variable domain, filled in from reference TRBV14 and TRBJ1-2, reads EAGVTQFPSHSVIEKGQTVTLRCDPISGHDNLYWYRRVMGKEIKFLLHFVKESKQDESGMPNNRFLAERTGGTYSTLKVQPAELEDSGVYFCASSQVNSANYGYTFGSGTRLTVV.

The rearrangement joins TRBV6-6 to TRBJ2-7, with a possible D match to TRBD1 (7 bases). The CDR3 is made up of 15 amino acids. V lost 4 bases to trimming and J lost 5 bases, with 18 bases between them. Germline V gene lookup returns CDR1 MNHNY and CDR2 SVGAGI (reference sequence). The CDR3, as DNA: TGTGCCAGCAGTTTGGTATCGGAGGGGGCTAACGAGCAGTACTTC. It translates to CASSLVSEGANEQYF.

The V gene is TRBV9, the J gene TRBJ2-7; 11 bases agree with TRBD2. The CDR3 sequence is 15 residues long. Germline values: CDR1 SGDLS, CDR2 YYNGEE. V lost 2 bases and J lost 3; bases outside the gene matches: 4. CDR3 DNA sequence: TGTGCCAGCAGCGTTAGCGGGGGGGCATACTACGAGCAGTACTTC. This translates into CASSVSGGAYYEQYF.

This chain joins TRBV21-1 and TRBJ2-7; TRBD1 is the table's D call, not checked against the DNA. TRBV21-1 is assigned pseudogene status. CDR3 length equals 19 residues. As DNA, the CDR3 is TGTGCCAGCAGCGCACAGGCCGGCCTCAAGGACCGCCCCAAGCGCGAGCAGTACTTC. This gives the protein CASSAQAGLKDRPKREQYF.

CDR3 in amino acids: CASRGFGSGTTKNTGELFF. The CDR3 coding sequence is TGTGCCAGCAGGGGGTTCGGTAGCGGGACTACTAAGAACACCGGGGAGCTGTTTTTT. This chain connects TRBV7-2 to TRBJ2-2; 8 bases align to TRBD2. Germline CDR1 and CDR2: SGHTA and FQGNSA. The CDR3 totals 19 residues. V lost 6 bases, J lost 1 base, and 16 bases stayed unmatched.

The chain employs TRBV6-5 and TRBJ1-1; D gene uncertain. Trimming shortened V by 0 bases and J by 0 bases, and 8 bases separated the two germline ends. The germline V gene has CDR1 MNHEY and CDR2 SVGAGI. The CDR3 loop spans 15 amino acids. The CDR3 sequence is CASSYSKSMNTEAFF. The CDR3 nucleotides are TGTGCCAGCAGTTACTCGAAATCCATGAACACTGAAGCTTTCTTT.

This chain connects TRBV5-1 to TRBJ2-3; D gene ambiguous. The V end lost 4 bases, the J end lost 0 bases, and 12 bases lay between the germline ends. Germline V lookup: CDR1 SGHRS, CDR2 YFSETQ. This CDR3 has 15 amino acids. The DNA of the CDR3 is TGCGCCAGCAGCCCCGTGGGCGGTAGCACAGATACGCAGTATTTT. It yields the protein CASSPVGGSTDTQYF. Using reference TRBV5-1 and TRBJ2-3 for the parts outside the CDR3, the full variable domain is KAGVTQTPRYLIKTRGQQVTLSCSPISGHRSVSWYQQTPGQGLQFLFEYFSETQRNKGNFPGRFSGRQFSNSRSEMNVSTLELGDSALYLCASSPVGGSTDTQYFGPGTRLTVL.

The CDR3 protein is CASSSRGLGNTEAFF. The CDR3 DNA reads TGTGCCAGCAGTTCCAGGGGGCTCGGGAACACTGAAGCTTTCTTT. The chain joins TRBV6-5 to TRBJ1-1; TRBD1 agrees at 8 bases. In germline, CDR1 is MNHEY, CDR2 SVGAGI. The CDR3 runs 15 residues. The V segment lost 4 bases and the J segment 1 base; nucleotides outside the gene matches: 5.

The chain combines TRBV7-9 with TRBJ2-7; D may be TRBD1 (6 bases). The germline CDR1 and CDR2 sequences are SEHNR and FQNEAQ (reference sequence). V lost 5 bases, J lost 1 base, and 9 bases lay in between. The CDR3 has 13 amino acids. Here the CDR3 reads CASSKGGSYEQYF. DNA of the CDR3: TGTGCCAGCAGCAAAGGGGGATCCTACGAGCAGTACTTC.

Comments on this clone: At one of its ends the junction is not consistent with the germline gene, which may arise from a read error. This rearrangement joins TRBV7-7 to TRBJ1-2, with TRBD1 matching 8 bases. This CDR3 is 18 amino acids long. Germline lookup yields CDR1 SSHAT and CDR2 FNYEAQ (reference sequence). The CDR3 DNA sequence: TGTGCTAGCAGCTTAGGTACCGGGACAGGAACTACGCCTGATGGCTACACCTTC. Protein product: CASSLGTGTGTTPDGYTF.

The CDR3 nucleotides read TGTGCCAGCAGGCTTCAGGGCTCCGGGGAGCTGTTTTTT. Its protein is CASRLQGSGELFF. This chain links TRBV27 with TRBJ2-2; D possibly corresponds to TRBD1 (5 bases). The germline V gene has CDR1 MNHEY and CDR2 SMNVEV (reference sequence). The CDR3 consists of 13 residues. The ends were cut back, 6 bases at V and 6 bases at J, with 11 bases in the middle.

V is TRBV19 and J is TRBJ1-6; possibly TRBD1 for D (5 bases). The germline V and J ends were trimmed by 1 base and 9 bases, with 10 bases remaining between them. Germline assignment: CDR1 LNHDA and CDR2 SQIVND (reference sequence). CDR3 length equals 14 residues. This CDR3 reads CASSIVPGSSPLHF. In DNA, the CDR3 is TGTGCCAGTAGTATAGTCCCAGGGAGTTCACCCCTCCACTTT.

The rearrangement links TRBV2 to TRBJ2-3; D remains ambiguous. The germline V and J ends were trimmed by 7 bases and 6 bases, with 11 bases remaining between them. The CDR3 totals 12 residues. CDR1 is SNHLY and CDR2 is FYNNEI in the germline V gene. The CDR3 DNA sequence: TGTGCCAGCACGGGTCCTGTGGATACGCAGTATTTT. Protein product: CASTGPVDTQYF.

CDR3 sequence: CSVGGISGYTF. The CDR3 nucleotides read TGCAGCGTTGGCGGTATTTCGGGCTACACCTTC. The V gene is TRBV29-1, the J gene TRBJ1-2; no clear D. Germline V lookup: CDR1 SQVTM, CDR2 ANQGSEA. The CDR3 is made up of 11 amino acids. Between the trimmed V and J ends, which lost 4 bases and 8 bases, there was a span of 11 bases.

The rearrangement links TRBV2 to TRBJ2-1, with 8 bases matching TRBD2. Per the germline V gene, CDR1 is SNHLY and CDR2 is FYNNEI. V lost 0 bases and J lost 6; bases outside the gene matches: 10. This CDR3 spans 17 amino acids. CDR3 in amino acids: CASSEALRERETNEQFF. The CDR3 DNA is TGTGCCAGCAGTGAAGCGCTTAGAGAGCGGGAGACCAATGAGCAGTTCTTC.

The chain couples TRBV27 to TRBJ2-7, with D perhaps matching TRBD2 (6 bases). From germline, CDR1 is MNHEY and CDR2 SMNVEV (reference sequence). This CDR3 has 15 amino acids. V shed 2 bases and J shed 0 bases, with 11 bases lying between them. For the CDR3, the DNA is TGTGCCAGCAGTTTAGCGGCTAGCGACTCCTACGAGCAGTACTTC. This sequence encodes CASSLAASDSYEQYF.

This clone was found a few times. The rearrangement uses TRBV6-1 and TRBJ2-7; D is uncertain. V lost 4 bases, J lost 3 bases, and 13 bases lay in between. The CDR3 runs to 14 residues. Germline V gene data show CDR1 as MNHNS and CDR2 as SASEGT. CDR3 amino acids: CASSGTISGYEQYF. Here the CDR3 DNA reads TGTGCCAGCAGTGGCACAATTTCGGGCTACGAGCAGTACTTC.

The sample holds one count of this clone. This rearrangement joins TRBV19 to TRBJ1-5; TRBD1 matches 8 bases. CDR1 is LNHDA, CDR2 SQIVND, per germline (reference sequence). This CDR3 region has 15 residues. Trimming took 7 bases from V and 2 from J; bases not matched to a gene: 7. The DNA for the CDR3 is TGTGCCAGTAACCCGGACAGGGAAGGCAATCAGCCCCAGCATTTT. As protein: CASNPDREGNQPQHF.

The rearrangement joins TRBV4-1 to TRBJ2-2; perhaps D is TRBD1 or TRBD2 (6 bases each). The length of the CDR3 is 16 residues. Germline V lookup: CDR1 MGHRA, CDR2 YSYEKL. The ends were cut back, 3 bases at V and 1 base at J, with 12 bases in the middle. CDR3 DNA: TGCGCCAGCAGCCAGACTAGGGGGGTGAACACCGGGGAGCTGTTTTTT. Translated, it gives CASSQTRGVNTGELFF.

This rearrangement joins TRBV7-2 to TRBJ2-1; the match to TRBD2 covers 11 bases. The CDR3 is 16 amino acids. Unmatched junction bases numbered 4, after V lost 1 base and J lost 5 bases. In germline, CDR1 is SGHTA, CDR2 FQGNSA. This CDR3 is CASSLGPGLADNEQFF. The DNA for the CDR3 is TGTGCCAGCAGCTTAGGTCCGGGACTAGCGGACAATGAGCAGTTCTTC.

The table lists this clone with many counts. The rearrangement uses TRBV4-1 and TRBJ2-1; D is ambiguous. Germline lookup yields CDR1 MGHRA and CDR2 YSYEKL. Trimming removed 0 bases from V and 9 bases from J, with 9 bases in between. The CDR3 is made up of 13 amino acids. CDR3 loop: CASSQDLGLEQFF. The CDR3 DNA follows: TGCGCCAGCAGCCAAGATTTAGGGCTTGAGCAGTTCTTC.

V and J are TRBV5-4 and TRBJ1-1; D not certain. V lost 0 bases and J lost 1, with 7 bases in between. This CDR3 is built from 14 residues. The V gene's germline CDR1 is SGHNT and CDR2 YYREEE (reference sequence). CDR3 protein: CASSLGGSNTEAFF. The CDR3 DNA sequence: TGTGCCAGCAGCTTGGGCGGGTCGAACACTGAAGCTTTCTTT.

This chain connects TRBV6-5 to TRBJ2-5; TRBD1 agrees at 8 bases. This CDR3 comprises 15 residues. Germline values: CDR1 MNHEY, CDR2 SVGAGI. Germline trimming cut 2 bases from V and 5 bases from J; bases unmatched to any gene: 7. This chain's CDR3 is CASSYMTGVRETQYF. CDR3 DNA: TGTGCCAGCAGTTACATGACAGGGGTGCGGGAGACCCAGTACTTC.

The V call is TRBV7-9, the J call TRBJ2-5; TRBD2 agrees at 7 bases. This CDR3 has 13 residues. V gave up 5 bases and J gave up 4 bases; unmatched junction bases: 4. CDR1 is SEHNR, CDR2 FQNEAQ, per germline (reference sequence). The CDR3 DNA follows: TGTGCCAGCAGCGGGAGGGCGGGAGAGACCCAGTACTTC. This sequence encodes CASSGRAGETQYF.

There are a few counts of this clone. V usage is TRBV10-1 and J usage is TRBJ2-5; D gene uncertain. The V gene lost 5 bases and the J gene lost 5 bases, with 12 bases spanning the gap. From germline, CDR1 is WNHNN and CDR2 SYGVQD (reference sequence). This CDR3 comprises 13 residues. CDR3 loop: CASSNSLEETQYF. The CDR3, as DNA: TGCGCCAGCAGTAACAGTCTGGAGGAGACCCAGTACTTC.

The CDR3 coding sequence is TGTGCCAGCAGTGAAAGTCCCGCGGATACGCAGTATTTT. This encodes CASSESPADTQYF. The V call is TRBV2, the J call TRBJ2-3; D gene unclear. Germline CDR1 SNHLY, CDR2 FYNNEI. This CDR3 has 13 amino acids. The V and J ends lost 2 bases and 6 bases respectively, with 9 bases between them.